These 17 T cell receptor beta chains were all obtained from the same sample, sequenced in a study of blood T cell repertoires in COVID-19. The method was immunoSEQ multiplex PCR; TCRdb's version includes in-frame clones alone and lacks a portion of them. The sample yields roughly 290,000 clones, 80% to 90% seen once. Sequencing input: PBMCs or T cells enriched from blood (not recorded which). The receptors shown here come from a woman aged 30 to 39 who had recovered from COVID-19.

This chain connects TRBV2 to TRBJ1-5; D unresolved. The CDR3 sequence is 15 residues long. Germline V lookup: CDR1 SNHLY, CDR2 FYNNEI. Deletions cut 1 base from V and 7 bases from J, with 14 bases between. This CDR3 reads CASSEEWENGQPQHF. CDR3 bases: TGTGCCAGCAGTGAAGAATGGGAGAATGGGCAGCCCCAGCATTTT.

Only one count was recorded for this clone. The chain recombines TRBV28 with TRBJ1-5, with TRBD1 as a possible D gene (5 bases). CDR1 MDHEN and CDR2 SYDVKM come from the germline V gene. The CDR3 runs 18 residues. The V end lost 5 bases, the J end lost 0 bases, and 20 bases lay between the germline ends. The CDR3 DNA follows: TGTGCCAGCAGTACCCTGACGGCGGGGGGGTATAGCAATCAGCCCCAGCATTTT. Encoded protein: CASSTLTAGGYSNQPQHF.

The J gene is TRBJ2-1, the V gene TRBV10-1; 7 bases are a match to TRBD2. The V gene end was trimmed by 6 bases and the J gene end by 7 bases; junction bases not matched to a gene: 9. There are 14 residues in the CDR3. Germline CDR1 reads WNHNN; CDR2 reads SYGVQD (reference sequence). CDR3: CASSEAAGANEQFF. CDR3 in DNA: TGCGCCAGCAGCGAAGCGGCGGGAGCAAATGAGCAGTTCTTC.

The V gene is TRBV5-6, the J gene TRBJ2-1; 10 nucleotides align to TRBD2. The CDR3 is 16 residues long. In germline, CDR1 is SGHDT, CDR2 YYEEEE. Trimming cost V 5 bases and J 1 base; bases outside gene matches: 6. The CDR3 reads CASRPSGRGSYNEQFF. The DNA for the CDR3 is TGTGCCAGCAGACCGAGCGGGAGGGGGTCCTACAATGAGCAGTTCTTC.

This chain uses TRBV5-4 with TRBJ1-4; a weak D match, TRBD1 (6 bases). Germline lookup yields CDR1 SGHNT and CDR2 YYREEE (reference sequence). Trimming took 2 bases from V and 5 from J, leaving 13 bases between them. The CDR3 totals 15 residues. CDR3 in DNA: TGTGCCAGCAGCTTCCAGGGAAGGGGGAATGAAAAACTGTTTTTT. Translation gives CASSFQGRGNEKLFF. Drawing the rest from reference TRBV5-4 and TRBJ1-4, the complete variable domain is ETGVTQSPTHLIKTRGQQVTLRCSSQSGHNTVSWYQQALGQGPQFIFQYYREEENGRGNFPPRFSGLQFPNYSSELNVNALELDDSALYLCASSFQGRGNEKLFFGSGTQLSVL.

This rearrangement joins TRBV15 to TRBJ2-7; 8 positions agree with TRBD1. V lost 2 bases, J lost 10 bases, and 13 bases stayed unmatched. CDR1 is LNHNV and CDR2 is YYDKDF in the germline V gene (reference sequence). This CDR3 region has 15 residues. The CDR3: CATSRSTGTGGSQYF. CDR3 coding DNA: TGTGCCACCAGCAGAAGTACCGGGACAGGAGGTTCCCAGTACTTC.

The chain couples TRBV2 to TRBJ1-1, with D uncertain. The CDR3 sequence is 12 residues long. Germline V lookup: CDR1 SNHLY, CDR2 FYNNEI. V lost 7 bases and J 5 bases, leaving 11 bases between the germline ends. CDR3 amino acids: CASMEDGTEAFF. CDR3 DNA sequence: TGTGCCAGCATGGAGGATGGGACTGAAGCTTTCTTT.

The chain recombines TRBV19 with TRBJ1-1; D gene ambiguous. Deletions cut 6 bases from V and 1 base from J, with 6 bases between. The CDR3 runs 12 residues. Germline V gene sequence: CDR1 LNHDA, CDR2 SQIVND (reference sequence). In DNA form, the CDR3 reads TGTGCCAGTAGCCGGGGGAACACTGAAGCTTTCTTT. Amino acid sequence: CASSRGNTEAFF.

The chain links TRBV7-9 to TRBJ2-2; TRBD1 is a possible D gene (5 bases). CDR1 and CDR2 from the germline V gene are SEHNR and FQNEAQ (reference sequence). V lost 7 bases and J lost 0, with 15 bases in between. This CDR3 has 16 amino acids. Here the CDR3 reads CASTSTVQANTGELFF. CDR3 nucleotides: TGTGCCAGCACCTCAACCGTACAGGCGAACACCGGGGAGCTGTTTTTT.

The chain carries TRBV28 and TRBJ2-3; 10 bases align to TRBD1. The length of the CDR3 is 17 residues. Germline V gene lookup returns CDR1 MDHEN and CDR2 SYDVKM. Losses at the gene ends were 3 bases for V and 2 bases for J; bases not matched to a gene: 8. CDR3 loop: CASSFGQGDWDTDTQYF. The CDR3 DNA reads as TGTGCCAGCAGTTTCGGACAGGGGGATTGGGACACAGATACGCAGTATTTT.

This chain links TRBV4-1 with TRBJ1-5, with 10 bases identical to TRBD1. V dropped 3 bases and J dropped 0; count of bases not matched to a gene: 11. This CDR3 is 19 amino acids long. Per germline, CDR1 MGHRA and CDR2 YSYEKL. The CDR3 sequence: CASSQGRPGQGYSNQPQHF. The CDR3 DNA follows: TGCGCCAGCAGCCAGGGGCGGCCGGGACAGGGGTATAGCAATCAGCCCCAGCATTTT.

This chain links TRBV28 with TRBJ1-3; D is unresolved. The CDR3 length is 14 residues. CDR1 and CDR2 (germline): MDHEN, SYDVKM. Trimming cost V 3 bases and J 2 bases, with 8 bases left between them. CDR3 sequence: CASSFPPAGNTIYF. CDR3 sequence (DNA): TGTGCCAGCAGTTTCCCCCCGGCTGGAAACACCATATATTTT.

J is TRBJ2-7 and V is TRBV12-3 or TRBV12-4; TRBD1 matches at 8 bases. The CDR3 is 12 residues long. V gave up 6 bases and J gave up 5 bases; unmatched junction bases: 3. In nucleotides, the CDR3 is TGTGCCAGCAGACCGGACAGGGACGAGCAGTACTTC. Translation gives CASRPDRDEQYF.

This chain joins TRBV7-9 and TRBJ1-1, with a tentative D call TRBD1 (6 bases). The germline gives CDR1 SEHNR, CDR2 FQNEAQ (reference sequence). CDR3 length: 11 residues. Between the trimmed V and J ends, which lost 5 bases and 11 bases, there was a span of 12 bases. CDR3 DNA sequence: TGTGCCAGCAGCCAGGGGAGGGACGCTTTCTTT. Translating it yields CASSQGRDAFF.

As DNA, the CDR3 is TGTGCCAGTACAGACAGCTCTGGGGCCAACGTCCTGACTTTC. Protein product: CASTDSSGANVLTF. This rearrangement joins TRBV28 to TRBJ2-6; possibly TRBD1 for D (5 bases). This CDR3 has 14 residues. Germline assignment: CDR1 MDHEN and CDR2 SYDVKM. V dropped 9 bases and J dropped 0 bases, with 9 bases sitting between them.

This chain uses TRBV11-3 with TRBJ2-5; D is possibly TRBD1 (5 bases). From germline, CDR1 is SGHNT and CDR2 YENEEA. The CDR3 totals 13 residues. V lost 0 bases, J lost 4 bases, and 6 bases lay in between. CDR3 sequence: CASSLDRAETQYF. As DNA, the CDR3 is TGTGCCAGCAGCTTAGACAGGGCAGAGACCCAGTACTTC.

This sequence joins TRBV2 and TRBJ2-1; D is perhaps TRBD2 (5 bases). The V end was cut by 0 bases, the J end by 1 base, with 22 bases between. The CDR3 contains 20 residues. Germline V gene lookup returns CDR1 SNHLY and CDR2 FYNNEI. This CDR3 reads CASSEARFFEGARSYNEQFF. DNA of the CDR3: TGTGCCAGCAGTGAAGCGCGCTTTTTCGAGGGCGCACGATCCTACAATGAGCAGTTCTTC.